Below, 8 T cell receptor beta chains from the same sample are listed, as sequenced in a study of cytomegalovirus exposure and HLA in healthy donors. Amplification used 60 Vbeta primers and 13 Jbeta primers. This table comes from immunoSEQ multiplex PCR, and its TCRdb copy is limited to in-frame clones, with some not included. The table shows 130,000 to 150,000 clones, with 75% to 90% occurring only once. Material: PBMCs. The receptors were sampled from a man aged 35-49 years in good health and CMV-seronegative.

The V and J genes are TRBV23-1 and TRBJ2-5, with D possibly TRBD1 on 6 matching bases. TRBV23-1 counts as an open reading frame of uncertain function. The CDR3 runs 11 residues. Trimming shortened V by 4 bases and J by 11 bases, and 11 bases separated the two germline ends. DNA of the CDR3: TGCGCCAGCAGTCTCGACAGGACGCAGTACTTC. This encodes CASSLDRTQYF.

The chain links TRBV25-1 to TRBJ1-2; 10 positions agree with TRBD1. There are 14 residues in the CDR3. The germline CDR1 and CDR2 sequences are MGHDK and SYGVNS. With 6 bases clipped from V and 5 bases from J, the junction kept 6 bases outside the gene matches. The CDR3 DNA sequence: TGTGCCAGCAGCCCGGGACAGGGGCCTTATGGCTACACCTTC. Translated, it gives CASSPGQGPYGYTF.

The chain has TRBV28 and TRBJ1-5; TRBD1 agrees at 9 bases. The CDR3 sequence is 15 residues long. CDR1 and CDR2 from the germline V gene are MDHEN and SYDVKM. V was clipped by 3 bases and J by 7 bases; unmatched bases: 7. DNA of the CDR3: TGTGCCAGCAGTTTTCCCGGGACAGGGATACAGCCCCAGCATTTT. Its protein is CASSFPGTGIQPQHF.

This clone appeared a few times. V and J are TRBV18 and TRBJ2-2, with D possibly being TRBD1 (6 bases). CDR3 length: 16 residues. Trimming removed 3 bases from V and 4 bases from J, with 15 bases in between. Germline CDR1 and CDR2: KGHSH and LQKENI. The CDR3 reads CASSPGTGTVTGELFF. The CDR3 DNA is TGTGCCAGCTCACCTGGCACAGGGACGGTCACCGGGGAGCTGTTTTTT.

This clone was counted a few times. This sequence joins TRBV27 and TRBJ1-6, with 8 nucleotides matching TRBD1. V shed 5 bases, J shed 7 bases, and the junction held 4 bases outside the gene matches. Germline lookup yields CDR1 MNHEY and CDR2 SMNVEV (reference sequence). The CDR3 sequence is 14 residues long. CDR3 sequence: CASSPRQGNSPLHF. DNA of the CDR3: TGTGCCAGCAGTCCGCGACAGGGGAATTCACCCCTCCACTTT.

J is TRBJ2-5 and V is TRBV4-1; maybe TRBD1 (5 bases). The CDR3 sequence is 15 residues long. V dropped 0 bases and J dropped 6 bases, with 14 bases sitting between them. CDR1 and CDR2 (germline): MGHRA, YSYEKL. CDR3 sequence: CASSQDRQSRKTQYF. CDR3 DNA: TGCGCCAGCAGCCAAGACAGACAGTCGAGGAAGACCCAGTACTTC.

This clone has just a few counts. DNA of the CDR3: TGCGCCAGCAGTGACAGATACGGGGAGCTGTTTTTT. This encodes CASSDRYGELFF. V and J are TRBV10-1 and TRBJ2-2, with D hard to call. This CDR3 comprises 12 residues. The germline CDR1 and CDR2 sequences are WNHNN and SYGVQD (reference sequence). Between the trimmed V and J ends, which lost 3 bases and 7 bases, there was a span of 6 bases.

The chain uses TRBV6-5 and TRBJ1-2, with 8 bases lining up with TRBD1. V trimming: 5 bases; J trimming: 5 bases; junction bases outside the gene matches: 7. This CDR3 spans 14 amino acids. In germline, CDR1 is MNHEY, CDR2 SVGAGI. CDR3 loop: CASSEDRAPYGYTF. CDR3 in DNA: TGTGCCAGCAGTGAGGACAGGGCCCCTTATGGCTACACCTTC.